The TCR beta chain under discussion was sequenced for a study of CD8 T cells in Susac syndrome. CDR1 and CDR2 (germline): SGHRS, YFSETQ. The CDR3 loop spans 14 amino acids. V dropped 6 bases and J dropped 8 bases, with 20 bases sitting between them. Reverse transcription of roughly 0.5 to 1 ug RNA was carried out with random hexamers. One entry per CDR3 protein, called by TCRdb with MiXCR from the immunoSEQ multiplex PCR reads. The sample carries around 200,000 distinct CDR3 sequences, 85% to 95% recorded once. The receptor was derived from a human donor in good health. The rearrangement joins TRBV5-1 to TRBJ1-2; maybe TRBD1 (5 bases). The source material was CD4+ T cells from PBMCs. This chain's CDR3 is CASTLAGTEGGYTF. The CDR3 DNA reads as TGCGCCAGCACCCTCGCGGGGACCGAAGGGGGCTACACCTTC. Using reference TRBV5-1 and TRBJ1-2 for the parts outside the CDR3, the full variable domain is KAGVTQTPRYLIKTRGQQVTLSCSPISGHRSVSWYQQTPGQGLQFLFEYFSETQRNKGNFPGRFSGRQFSNSRSEMNVSTLELGDSALYLCASTLAGTEGGYTFGSGTRLTVV.